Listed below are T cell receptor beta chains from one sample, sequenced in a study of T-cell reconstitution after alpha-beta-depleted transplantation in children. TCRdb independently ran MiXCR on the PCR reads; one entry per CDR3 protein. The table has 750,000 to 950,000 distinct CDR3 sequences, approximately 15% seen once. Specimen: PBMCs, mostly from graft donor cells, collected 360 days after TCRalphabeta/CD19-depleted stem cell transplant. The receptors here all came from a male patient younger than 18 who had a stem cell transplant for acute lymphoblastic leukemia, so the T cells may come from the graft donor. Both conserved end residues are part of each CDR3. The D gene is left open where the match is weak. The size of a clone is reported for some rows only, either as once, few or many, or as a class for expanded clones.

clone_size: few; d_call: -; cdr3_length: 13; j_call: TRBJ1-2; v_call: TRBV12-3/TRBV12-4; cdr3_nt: TGTGCCAGCAGTTTGTCCCCCCCTGATGGCTACACCTTC; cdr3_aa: CASSLSPPDGYTF
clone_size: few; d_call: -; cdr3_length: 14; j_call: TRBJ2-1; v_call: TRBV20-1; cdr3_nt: TGCAGTGCTAGAGTGGCTAGTGCGGTAAATGAGCAGTTCTTC; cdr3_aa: CSARVASAVNEQFF
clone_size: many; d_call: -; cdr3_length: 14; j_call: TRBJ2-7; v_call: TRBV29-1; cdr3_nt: TGCAGCGTACACGGGCCGTGGCCTAACTACGAGCAGTACTTC; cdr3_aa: CSVHGPWPNYEQYF
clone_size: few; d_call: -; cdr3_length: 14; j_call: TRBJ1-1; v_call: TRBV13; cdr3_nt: TGTGCCAGCAGCTTAGGCCGGGGTCTCACTGAAGCTTTCTTT; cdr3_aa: CASSLGRGLTEAFF
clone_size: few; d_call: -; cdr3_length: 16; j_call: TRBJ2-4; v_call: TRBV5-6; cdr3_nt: TGTGCCAGCAGCTATAGCGGTGGGTGGAGCAAAAACATTCAGTACTTC; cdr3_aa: CASSYSGGWSKNIQYF
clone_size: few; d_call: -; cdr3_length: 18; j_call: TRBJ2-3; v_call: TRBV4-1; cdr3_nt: TGCGCCAGCAGCCAAGTGGACGGCCGCCGGCTAGCCACAGATACGCAGTATTTT; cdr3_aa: CASSQVDGRRLATDTQYF
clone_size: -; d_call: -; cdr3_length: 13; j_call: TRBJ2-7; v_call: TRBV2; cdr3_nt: TGTGCCAGGAAGATGGTCAGGGAGAACGAGCAGTACTTC; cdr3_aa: CARKMVRENEQYF
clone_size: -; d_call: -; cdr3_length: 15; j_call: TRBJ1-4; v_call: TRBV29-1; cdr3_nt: TGCAGCGCTGATCCCGGCGGAGCAACTAATGAAAAACTGTTTTTT; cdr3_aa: CSADPGGATNEKLFF
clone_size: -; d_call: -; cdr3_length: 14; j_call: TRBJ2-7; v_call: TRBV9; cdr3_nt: TGTGCCAGCACTCCGGGACCGAAGTCCTACGAGCAGTACTTC; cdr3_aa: CASTPGPKSYEQYF
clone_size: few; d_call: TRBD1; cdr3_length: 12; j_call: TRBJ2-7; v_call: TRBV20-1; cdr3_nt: TGCAGTGCACCTGGGACAGTCTACGAGCAGTACTTC; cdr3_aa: CSAPGTVYEQYF
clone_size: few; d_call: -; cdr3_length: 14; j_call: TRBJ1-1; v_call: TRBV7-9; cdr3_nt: TGTGCCAGCACCCCGCGTGGGGTGAACACTGAAGCTTTCTTT; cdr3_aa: CASTPRGVNTEAFF
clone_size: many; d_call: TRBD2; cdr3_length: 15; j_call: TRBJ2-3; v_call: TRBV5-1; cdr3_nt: TGCGCCAGCAGCGTAGCGGGAGTTGGCACAGATACGCAGTATTTT; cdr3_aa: CASSVAGVGTDTQYF
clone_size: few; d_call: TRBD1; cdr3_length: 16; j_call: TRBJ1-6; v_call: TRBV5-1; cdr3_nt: TGCGCCAGCAGCCTCCTGGACAGGGGAAAGTATTCACCCCTCCACTTT; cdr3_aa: CASSLLDRGKYSPLHF